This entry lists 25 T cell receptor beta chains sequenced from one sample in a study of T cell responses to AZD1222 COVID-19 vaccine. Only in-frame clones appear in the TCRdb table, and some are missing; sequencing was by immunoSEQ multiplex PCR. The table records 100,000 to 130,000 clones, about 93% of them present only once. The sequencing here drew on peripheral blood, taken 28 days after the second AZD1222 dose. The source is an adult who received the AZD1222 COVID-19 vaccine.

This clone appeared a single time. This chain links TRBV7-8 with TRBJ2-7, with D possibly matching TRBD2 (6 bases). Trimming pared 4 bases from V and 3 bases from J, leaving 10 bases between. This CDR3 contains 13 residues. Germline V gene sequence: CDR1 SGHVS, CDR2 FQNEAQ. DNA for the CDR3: TGTGCCAGCAGCTCGGGACTGCTCTACGAGCAGTACTTC. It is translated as CASSSGLLYEQYF.

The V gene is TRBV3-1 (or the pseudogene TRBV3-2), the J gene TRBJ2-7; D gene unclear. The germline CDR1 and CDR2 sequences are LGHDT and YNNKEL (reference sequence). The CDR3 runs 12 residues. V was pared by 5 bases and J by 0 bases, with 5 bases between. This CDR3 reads CASSFYSYEQYF. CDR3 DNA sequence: TGTGCCAGCAGCTTCTACTCCTACGAGCAGTACTTC.

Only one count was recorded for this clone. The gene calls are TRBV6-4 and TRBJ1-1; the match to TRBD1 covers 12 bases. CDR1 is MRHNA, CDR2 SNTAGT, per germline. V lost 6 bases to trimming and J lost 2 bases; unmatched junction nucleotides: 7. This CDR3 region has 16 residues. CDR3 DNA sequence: TGTGCCAGCAGCCCGGGACAGGGGGCGCGTAACACTGAAGCTTTCTTT. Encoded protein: CASSPGQGARNTEAFF.

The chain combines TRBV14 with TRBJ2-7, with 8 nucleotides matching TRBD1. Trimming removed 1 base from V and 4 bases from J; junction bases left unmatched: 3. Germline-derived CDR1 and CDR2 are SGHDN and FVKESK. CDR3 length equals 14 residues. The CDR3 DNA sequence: TGTGCCAGCAGCCAAGGGACAGGGATTTACGAGCAGTACTTC. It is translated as CASSQGTGIYEQYF.

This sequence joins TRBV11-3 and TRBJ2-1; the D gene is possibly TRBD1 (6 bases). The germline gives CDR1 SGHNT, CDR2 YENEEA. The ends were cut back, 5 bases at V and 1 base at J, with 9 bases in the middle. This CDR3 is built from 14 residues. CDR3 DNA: TGTGCCAGCAGCCTACAGGGTTCCTACAATGAGCAGTTCTTC. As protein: CASSLQGSYNEQFF.

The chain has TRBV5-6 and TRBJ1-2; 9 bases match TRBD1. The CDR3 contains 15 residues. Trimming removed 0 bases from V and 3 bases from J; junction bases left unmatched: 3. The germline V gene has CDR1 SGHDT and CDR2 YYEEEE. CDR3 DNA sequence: TGTGCCAGCAGCTTGGCCGGGACAGGGTACTATGGCTACACCTTC. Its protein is CASSLAGTGYYGYTF.

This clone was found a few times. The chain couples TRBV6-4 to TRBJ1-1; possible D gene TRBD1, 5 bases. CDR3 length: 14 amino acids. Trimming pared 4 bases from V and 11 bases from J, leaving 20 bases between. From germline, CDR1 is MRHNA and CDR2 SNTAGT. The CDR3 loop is CASSGSGAERGAFF. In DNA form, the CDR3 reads TGTGCCAGCAGTGGGTCTGGGGCGGAAAGAGGGGCTTTCTTT.

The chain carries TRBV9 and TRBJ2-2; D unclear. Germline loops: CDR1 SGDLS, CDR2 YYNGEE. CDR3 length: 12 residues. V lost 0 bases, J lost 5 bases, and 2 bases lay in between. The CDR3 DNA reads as TGTGCCAGCAGCGTAGGGACCGGGGAGCTGTTTTTT. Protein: CASSVGTGELFF. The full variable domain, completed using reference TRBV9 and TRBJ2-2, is DSGVTQTPKHLITATGQRVTLRCSPRSGDLSVYWYQQSLDQGLQFLIQYYNGEERAKGNILERFSAQQFPDLHSELNLSSLELGDSALYFCASSVGTGELFFGEGSRLTVL.

The CDR3 reads CAWSVPQGTSNQPQHF. CDR3 sequence (DNA): TGTGCCTGGAGTGTACCCCAGGGGACTAGCAATCAGCCCCAGCATTTT. This chain connects TRBV30 to TRBJ1-5; tentatively, D is TRBD1 (6 bases). The germline V gene has CDR1 GTSNPN and CDR2 SVGIG (reference sequence). The CDR3 loop spans 16 amino acids. The ends were cut back, 0 bases at V and 0 bases at J, with 12 bases in the middle.

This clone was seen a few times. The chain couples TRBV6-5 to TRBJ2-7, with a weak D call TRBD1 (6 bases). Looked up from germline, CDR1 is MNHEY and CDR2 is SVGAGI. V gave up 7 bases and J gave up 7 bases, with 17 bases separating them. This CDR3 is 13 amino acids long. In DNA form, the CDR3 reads TGTGCCAGCATGGTGGCAGGGGCTGGGGAGCAGTACTTC. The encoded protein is CASMVAGAGEQYF.

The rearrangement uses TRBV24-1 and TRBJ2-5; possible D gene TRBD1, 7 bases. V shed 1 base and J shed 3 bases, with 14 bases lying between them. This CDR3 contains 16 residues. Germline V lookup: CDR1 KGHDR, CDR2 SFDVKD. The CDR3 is CATSDFQGGSKETQYF. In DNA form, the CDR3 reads TGTGCCACCAGTGATTTCCAGGGGGGATCAAAAGAGACCCAGTACTTC.

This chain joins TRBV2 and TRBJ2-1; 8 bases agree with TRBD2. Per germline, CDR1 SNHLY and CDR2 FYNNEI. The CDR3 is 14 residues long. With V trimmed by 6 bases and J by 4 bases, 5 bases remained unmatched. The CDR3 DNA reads TGTGCCAGCAGGGTACTAGCGGCTTACAATGAGCAGTTCTTC. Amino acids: CASRVLAAYNEQFF.

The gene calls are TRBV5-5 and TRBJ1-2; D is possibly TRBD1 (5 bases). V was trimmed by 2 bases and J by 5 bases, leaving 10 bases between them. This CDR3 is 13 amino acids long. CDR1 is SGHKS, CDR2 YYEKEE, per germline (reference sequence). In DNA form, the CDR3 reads TGTGCCAGCAGCTTTGCGGGGCAATATGGCTACACCTTC. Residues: CASSFAGQYGYTF.

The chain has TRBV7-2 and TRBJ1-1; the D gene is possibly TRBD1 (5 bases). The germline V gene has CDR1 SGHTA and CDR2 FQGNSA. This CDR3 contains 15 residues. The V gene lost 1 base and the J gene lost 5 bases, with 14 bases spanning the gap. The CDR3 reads CASSLGGAGKTEAFF. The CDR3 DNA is TGTGCCAGCAGCTTAGGAGGGGCAGGGAAGACTGAAGCTTTCTTT.

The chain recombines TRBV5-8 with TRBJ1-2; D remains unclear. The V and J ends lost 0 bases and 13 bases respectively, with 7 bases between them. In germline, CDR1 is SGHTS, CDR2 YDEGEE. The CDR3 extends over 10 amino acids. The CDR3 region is CASSLGPSTF. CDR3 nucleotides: TGTGCCAGCAGCTTGGGCCCAAGCACCTTC.

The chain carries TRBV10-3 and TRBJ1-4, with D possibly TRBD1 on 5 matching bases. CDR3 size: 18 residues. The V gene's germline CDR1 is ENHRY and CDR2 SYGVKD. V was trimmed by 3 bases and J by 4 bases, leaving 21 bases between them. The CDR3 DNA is TGTGCCATCAGTGATGGTCGAACCGGGACGGGACTTAATGAAAAACTGTTTTTT. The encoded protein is CAISDGRTGTGLNEKLFF.

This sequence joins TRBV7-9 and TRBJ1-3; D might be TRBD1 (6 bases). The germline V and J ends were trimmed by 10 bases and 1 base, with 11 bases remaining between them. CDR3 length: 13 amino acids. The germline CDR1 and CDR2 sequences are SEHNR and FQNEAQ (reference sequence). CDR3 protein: CATRGSSGNTIYF. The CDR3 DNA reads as TGTGCCACCAGGGGATCATCTGGAAACACCATATATTTT.

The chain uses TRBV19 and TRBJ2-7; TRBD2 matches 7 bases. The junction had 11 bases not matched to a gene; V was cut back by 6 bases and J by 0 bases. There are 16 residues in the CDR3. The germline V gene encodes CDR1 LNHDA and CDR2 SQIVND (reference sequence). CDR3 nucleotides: TGTGCCAGTAGCCAGCCCGGGAGCGGGAACTCCTACGAGCAGTACTTC. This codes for CASSQPGSGNSYEQYF.

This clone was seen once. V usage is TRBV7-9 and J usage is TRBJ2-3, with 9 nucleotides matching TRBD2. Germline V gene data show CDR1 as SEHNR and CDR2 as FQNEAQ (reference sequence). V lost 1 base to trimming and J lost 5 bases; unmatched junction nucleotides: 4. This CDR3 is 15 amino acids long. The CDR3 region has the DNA TGTGCCAGCAGCTTAGGAGCGGGGGGTGAAGATACGCAGTATTTT. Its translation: CASSLGAGGEDTQYF.

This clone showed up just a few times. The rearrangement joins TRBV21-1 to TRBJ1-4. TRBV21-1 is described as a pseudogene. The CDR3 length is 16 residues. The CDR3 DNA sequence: TGTGCCAGCAGCAAAGCCCGGGAAACAACTAATGAAAAACTGTTTTTT. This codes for CASSKARETTNEKLFF.

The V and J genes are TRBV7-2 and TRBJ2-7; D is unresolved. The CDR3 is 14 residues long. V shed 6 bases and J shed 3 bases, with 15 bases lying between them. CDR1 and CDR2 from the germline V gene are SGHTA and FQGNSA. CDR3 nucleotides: TGTGCCAGCAGTTCGTTACAGTGGGACTACGAGCAGTACTTC. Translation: CASSSLQWDYEQYF.

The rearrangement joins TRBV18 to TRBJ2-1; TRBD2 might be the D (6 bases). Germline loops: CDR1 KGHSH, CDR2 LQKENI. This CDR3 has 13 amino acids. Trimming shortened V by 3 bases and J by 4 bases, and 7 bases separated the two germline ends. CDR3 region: CASSPGLYNEQFF. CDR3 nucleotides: TGTGCCAGCTCACCGGGACTTTACAATGAGCAGTTCTTC.

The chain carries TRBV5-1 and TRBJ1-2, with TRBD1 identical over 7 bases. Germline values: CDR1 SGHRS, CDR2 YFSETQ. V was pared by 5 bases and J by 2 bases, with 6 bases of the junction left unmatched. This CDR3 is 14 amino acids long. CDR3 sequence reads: CASSRTGPNYGYTF. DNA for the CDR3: TGCGCCAGCAGTAGGACAGGCCCAAACTATGGCTACACCTTC.

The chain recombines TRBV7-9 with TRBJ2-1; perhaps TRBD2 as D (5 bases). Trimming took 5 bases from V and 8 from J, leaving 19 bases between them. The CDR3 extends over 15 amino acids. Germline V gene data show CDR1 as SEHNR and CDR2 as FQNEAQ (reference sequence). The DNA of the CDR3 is TGTGCCAGCAGCCCACGGAGCGGATGGGGTGATGAGCAGTTCTTC. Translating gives CASSPRSGWGDEQFF. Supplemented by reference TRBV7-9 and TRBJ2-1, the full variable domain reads DTGVSQNPRHKITKRGQNVTFRCDPISEHNRLYWYRQTLGQGPEFLTYFQNEAQLEKSRLLSDRFSAERPKGSFSTLEIQRTEQGDSAMYLCASSPRSGWGDEQFFGPGTRLTVL.

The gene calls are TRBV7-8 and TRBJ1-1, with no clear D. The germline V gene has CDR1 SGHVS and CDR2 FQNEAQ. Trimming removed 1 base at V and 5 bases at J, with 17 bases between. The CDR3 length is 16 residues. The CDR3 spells CASSLGAVLSPTEAFF. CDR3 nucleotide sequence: TGTGCCAGCAGCTTAGGGGCGGTTCTTAGCCCAACTGAAGCTTTCTTT.